The clone carrying this T cell receptor (beta chain) was recorded many times. Authors of the study amplified TCR beta CDR3 regions from RNA transcripts. The HTBI primer set served for first-round RT-PCR of the TCR CDR3. TCRdb processed the multiplex PCR reads anew with MiXCR; each CDR3 protein has one entry. The data contain 350,000 or so distinct CDR3 sequences, around 20% of them singletons. The source of the sample is a study of T cells in Graves' hyperthyroidism and ophthalmopathy. Trimming took off 4 bases at V and 4 bases at J, with 10 bases between the two ends. This CDR3 has 13 residues. The rearrangement joins TRBV12-3 or TRBV12-4 to TRBJ1-2; no firm D call. This clonotype was obtained from a woman aged 45-60 years with Graves' hyperthyroidism. The sequencing input was blood. The CDR3: CASSSGPLYGYTF. As DNA, the CDR3 is TGTGCCAGCAGTTCGGGCCCCCTCTATGGCTACACCTTC.